What follows are 11 T cell receptor beta chains derived from one specimen sequenced in a study of cytomegalovirus exposure and HLA in healthy donors (dated by TCRdb to the late 2010s). The library was made by the immunoSEQ multiplex PCR assay. The multiplex PCR relied on a mix of 60 forward primers for TCR Vbeta segments and 13 reverse primers for TCR Jbeta segments. In its TCRdb copy, this immuneACCESS table keeps in-frame sequences only and misses some clones. Where compared with another copy, unresolved V genes explain less than half of these, and the others have no known cause. The sample has approximately 79,000 clones on record. Clones ranked in the top ten supply 4% to 6% of the sample. Specimen: PBMCs. The receptors originated from a man between 35 and 55 years old in good health and CMV-seronegative.

This sequence joins TRBV4-1 and TRBJ2-5; no definite D call. The J call may be in error: the DNA end matches TRBJ2-7 better. The CDR3 is made up of 15 amino acids. Per the germline V gene, CDR1 is MGHRA and CDR2 is YSYEKL. The CDR3 is CASSQEGVGSYEQYF. The CDR3 nucleotides read TGCGCCAGCAGCCAAGAAGGAGTCGGATCCTACGAGCAGTACTTC.

The chain employs TRBV6-6 and TRBJ2-7; TRBD1 matches 7 bases. Germline CDR1 and CDR2: MNHNY and SVGAGI (reference sequence). The ends lost 8 bases at V and 5 bases at J; junction bases unmatched: 9. The CDR3 is 13 amino acids. DNA of the CDR3: TGTGCCAGCGCAGGGGGACAGCACCACGAGCAGTACTTC. This encodes CASAGGQHHEQYF.

V and J are TRBV30 and TRBJ1-2; TRBD1 aligns across 8 bases. V lost 2 bases, J lost 0 bases, and 8 bases stayed unmatched. This CDR3 has 16 amino acids. Germline V gives CDR1 GTSNPN, CDR2 SVGIG (reference sequence). The DNA for the CDR3 is TGTGCCTGGAGTTTGGGACAGGCCGGTACTAACTATGGCTACACCTTC. Protein: CAWSLGQAGTNYGYTF.

The gene calls are TRBV5-1 and TRBJ1-1; D not certain. CDR1 and CDR2 (germline): SGHRS, YFSETQ. With 1 base removed from V and 8 bases from J, the gap between germline ends came to 12 bases. The CDR3 consists of 13 residues. The CDR3 spells CASSLYESLEAFF. The CDR3 region has the DNA TGCGCCAGCAGCTTGTACGAATCACTAGAAGCTTTCTTT.

V usage is TRBV7-9 and J usage is TRBJ1-3; TRBD1 might be the D (5 bases). Deletions cut 2 bases from V and 0 bases from J, with 8 bases between. Germline V lookup: CDR1 SEHNR, CDR2 FQNEAQ (reference sequence). The CDR3 contains 15 residues. The CDR3 nucleotides are TGTGCCAGCAGCTTACAGGGTTACTCTGGAAACACCATATATTTT. Translation gives CASSLQGYSGNTIYF. Full variable domain (missing parts from reference TRBV7-9 and TRBJ1-3): DTGVSQNPRHKITKRGQNVTFRCDPISEHNRLYWYRQTLGQGPEFLTYFQNEAQLEKSRLLSDRFSAERPKGSFSTLEIQRTEQGDSAMYLCASSLQGYSGNTIYFGEGSWLTVV.

The chain uses TRBV19 and TRBJ1-5; 7 nucleotides align to TRBD1. The CDR3 has 16 amino acids. Germline-derived CDR1 and CDR2 are LNHDA and SQIVND (reference sequence). V gave up 4 bases and J gave up 4 bases; unmatched junction bases: 10. The CDR3 sequence: CASSRYPDRLNQPQHF. In nucleotides, the CDR3 is TGTGCCAGTAGTAGATACCCGGACAGGCTAAATCAGCCCCAGCATTTT.

The rearrangement uses TRBV6-1 and TRBJ2-5; the D gene is possibly TRBD2 (7 bases). The CDR3 loop spans 14 amino acids. V lost 9 bases and J lost 0, with 14 bases in between. Germline values: CDR1 MNHNS, CDR2 SASEGT. In DNA, the CDR3 is TGTGCCAGTTTGTGGGGGGGCAACCAAGAGACCCAGTACTTC. Translated: CASLWGGNQETQYF.

The V gene is TRBV27, the J gene TRBJ2-5, with 8 bases aligning to TRBD1. CDR3 length equals 16 residues. The V and J ends lost 5 bases and 4 bases, in that order; junction bases with no gene match: 12. Germline CDR1 reads MNHEY; CDR2 reads SMNVEV (reference sequence). For the CDR3, the DNA is TGTGCCAGCAGTCCAATCGTGACAGGGGTCCGAGAGACCCAGTACTTC. The encoded protein is CASSPIVTGVRETQYF.

The chain recombines TRBV5-1 with TRBJ1-4; D remains unclear. Germline-derived CDR1 and CDR2 are SGHRS and YFSETQ. V was clipped by 4 bases and J by 7 bases, with 14 bases between them. The CDR3 is made up of 14 amino acids. The CDR3 region has the DNA TGCGCCAGCAGCCCCGGCGGGTCGCGTGAAAAACTGTTTTTT. The encoded protein is CASSPGGSREKLFF.

The gene calls are TRBV4-3 and TRBJ1-2; TRBD1 is a possible D gene (6 bases). Looked up from germline, CDR1 is LGHNA and CDR2 is YSLEER. The CDR3 has 15 residues. V lost 6 bases and J 2 bases, leaving 16 bases between the germline ends. The CDR3 spells CASRRGGSYNYGYTF. CDR3 coding DNA: TGCGCCAGCAGAAGGGGGGGCAGCTACAACTATGGCTACACCTTC.

The chain links TRBV29-1 to TRBJ2-3; the D is unclear. With 5 bases removed from V and 2 bases from J, the gap between germline ends came to 14 bases. The CDR3 runs 14 residues. Germline lookup yields CDR1 SQVTM and CDR2 ANQGSEA. The CDR3, as DNA: TGCAGCGTTAGCAGTTTGACTTCCACAGATACGCAGTATTTT. This encodes CSVSSLTSTDTQYF.